This T cell receptor beta chain was retrieved from a study of control samples from healthy donors and cancer patients. The data were produced by immunoSEQ multiplex PCR, yet TCRdb's version contains in-frame clones alone and is incomplete. The sample includes 150,000 to 170,000 clones, 90% to 95% of them seen just once. The CDR3 consists of 18 residues. Trimming at V came to 4 bases and at J to 5 bases, leaving 17 bases not matched to a gene. The V gene's germline CDR1 is MDHEN and CDR2 SYDVKM. This TCR was sampled from a man in his forties or fifties in good health. This rearrangement joins TRBV28 to TRBJ1-2, with TRBD1 identical over 9 bases. The sequencing input was blood. The CDR3 DNA sequence: TGTGCCAGCAGTTGGGGGCCACCCGGGACAGGGAGTAGGTATGGCTACACCTTC. This sequence encodes CASSWGPPGTGSRYGYTF.